A selection of T cell receptor beta chains follows, all from one sample in a study of OX40 agonist ivuxolimab in advanced cancers. Profiling relied on immunoSEQ multiplex PCR, and the TCRdb table lists in-frame clones only, not all of them. The sample carries around 16,000 clones, approximately 86% recorded once. The sequencing here drew on CD4+ or CD8+ T cells sorted from blood, taken in a trial of the OX40 agonist ivuxolimab. These TCRs come from an adult with an advanced solid tumor such as melanoma, head and neck, liver or kidney cancer. Both conserved end residues are part of each CDR3.

TRBJ1-3,TRBV2,CASSGEGPIYF
TRBJ1-2,TRBV5-1,CASSLGGDGYTF
TRBJ2-1,TRBV6-6,CASSYVTGMDNEQFF
TRBJ2-7,TRBV6-5,CASRQPGGDSYEQYF
TRBJ1-5,TRBV7-8,CASSFQGSNQPQHF
TRBJ2-7,TRBV7-9,CASSLNLAVHEQYF
TRBJ2-7,TRBV11-2,CASSFGASREQYF
TRBJ2-5,TRBV5-4,CASSRDRSQETQYF
TRBJ1-5,TRBV10-3,CAITGEVNQPQHF
TRBJ2-7,TRBV12-2,CVRGGREQYF
TRBJ2-7,TRBV11-2,CASSSSSYEQYF
TRBJ2-3,TRBV9,CASSLSGRTTDTQYF